Listed below are T cell receptor beta chains from one sample, sequenced in a study of blood T cell repertoires in COVID-19. Sequencing was performed with immunoSEQ multiplex PCR; in TCRdb, only in-frame clones are kept and a portion is missing. The sample includes more than 300,000 clones, 86% of them seen just once. Source material: PBMCs or T cells enriched from blood (not recorded which). These receptors came from a man aged 25-40 years who had recovered from COVID-19. CDR3s include the opening cysteine and the closing phenylalanine or tryptophan. D genes are given only for firm matches. A row's size may be missing; if present it is once, few, many or a size class.

>TRBV24-1|14|once|-|TRBJ2-3
CATSDRRGTDTQYF
TGTGCCACCAGTGACCGACGGGGAACAGATACGCAGTATTTT
>TRBV7-2|15|-|-|TRBJ1-5
CASSYKGQGNQPQHF
TGTGCCAGCAGCTACAAGGGGCAGGGGAATCAGCCCCAGCATTTT
>TRBV24-1|17|-|TRBD2|TRBJ2-1
CATSDAGLAGVYNEQFF
TGTGCCACCAGTGATGCGGGACTAGCGGGAGTCTACAATGAGCAGTTCTTC
>TRBV7-9|15|-|-|TRBJ2-1
CASTALSDSYNEQFF
TGTGCCAGCACAGCCTTGAGCGACTCCTACAATGAGCAGTTCTTC
>TRBV27|15|-|TRBD2|TRBJ2-7
CASSLSGLGPYEQYF
TGTGCCAGCAGTTTATCGGGACTAGGTCCGTACGAGCAGTACTTC
>TRBV7-9|15|-|TRBD1|TRBJ1-2
CASSWGTGDNYGYTF
TGTGCCAGCAGTTGGGGGACAGGGGATAACTATGGCTACACCTTC
>TRBV27|15|-|-|TRBJ1-5
CASSPVLVSGQPQHF
TGTGCCAGCAGCCCCGTACTAGTTTCGGGTCAGCCCCAGCATTTT
>TRBV21-1|15|-|-|TRBJ2-3
CASSIGGRSTDTQYF
TGTGCCAGCAGCATCGGGGGGCGATCTACAGATACGCAGTATTTT
>TRBV10-2|13|-|TRBD2|TRBJ2-3
CASRAGATDTQYF
TGCGCCAGCCGAGCGGGGGCCACAGATACGCAGTATTTT
>TRBV5-4|16|-|TRBD2|TRBJ2-5
CASSLGTSGGQETQYF
TGTGCCAGCAGCCTCGGGACTAGCGGGGGCCAAGAGACCCAGTACTTC
>TRBV29-1|15|-|TRBD2|TRBJ2-5
CSVEDVRGGQETQYF
TGCAGCGTTGAAGATGTTCGGGGGGGCCAAGAGACCCAGTACTTC
>TRBV4-2|14|-|-|TRBJ2-5
CASSQVGLGETQYF
TGTGCCAGCAGCCAAGTCGGACTGGGAGAGACCCAGTACTTC
>TRBV13|13|-|TRBD1|TRBJ1-2
CASRLQGDYGYTF
TGTGCCAGCAGGCTACAGGGGGACTATGGCTACACCTTC
>TRBV24-1|13|-|-|TRBJ2-7
CATSGQGSYEQYF
TGTGCCACCAGTGGTCAGGGGTCCTACGAGCAGTACTTC
>TRBV2|11|-|-|TRBJ1-2
CASRRDYGYTF
TGTGCCAGTCGCCGGGACTATGGCTACACCTTC
>TRBV5-1|14|-|-|TRBJ1-6
CASSLEGGDSPLHF
TGCGCCAGCAGCTTGGAAGGGGGAGATTCACCCCTCCACTTT
>TRBV5-6|15|-|TRBD1|TRBJ1-6
CASSTGQGGNSPLHF
TGTGCCAGCAGCACCGGACAGGGGGGCAATTCACCCCTCCACTTT
>TRBV28|15|-|TRBD1|TRBJ1-4
CASSGTDATNEKLFF
TGTGCCAGCAGTGGGACAGATGCAACTAATGAAAAACTGTTTTTT
>TRBV4-1|14|-|-|TRBJ2-5
CASSQGSNKETQYF
TGCGCCAGCAGCCAAGGATCTAATAAAGAGACCCAGTACTTC
>TRBV6-5|13|-|-|TRBJ1-1
CASSYGLGTEAFF
TGTGCCAGCAGTTACGGGCTTGGGACTGAAGCTTTCTTT
>TRBV7-6|17|once|-|TRBJ2-3
CASSPTDYRLSTDTQYF
TGTGCCAGCAGCCCTACGGACTACCGACTAAGCACAGATACGCAGTATTTT
>TRBV6-5|15|-|TRBD1|TRBJ2-2
CASKPGQGAYGELFF
TGTGCCAGCAAGCCGGGACAGGGGGCGTACGGGGAGCTGTTTTTT
>TRBV7-9|13|few|-|TRBJ1-1
CASSLQENTEAFF
TGTGCCAGCAGCTTACAGGAGAACACTGAAGCTTTCTTT
>TRBV19|15|-|TRBD2|TRBJ2-3
CASSIAGGIIDTQYF
TGTGCCAGTAGTATCGCGGGAGGGATCATAGATACGCAGTATTTT
>TRBV20-1|11|-|-|TRBJ2-7
CSARSLYEQYF
TGCAGTGCTAGGTCCCTCTACGAGCAGTACTTC
>TRBV5-1|15|-|-|TRBJ2-1
CASTVTPGSYNEQFF
TGCGCCAGCACCGTTACCCCGGGCTCCTACAATGAGCAGTTCTTC
>TRBV14|15|-|-|TRBJ2-3
CASSQRNWGTDTQYF
TGTGCCAGCAGCCAGCGGAATTGGGGCACAGATACGCAGTATTTT
>TRBV19|13|-|-|TRBJ1-1
CASSPDRMKLAFF
TGTGCCAGTAGTCCAGACAGGATGAAGCTAGCTTTCTTT
>TRBV2|13|-|-|TRBJ1-3
CASSLTGVNTIYF
TGTGCCAGCAGTTTGACAGGAGTAAACACCATATATTTT
>TRBV11-2|11|-|-|TRBJ2-1
CASSSSSEQFF
TGTGCCAGCAGCTCGTCTTCCGAGCAGTTCTTC
>TRBV6-1|15|-|-|TRBJ1-1
CASSERAGEVPEAFF
TGTGCCAGCAGTGAAAGAGCGGGGGAGGTCCCTGAAGCTTTCTTT
>TRBV30|14|-|-|TRBJ1-6
CAWGIGTGRSPLHF
TGTGCCTGGGGGATCGGGACGGGGAGGTCACCCCTCCACTTT
>TRBV3-1/TRBV3-2|15|-|-|TRBJ2-7
CASSQEGLARYEQYF
TGTGCCAGCAGCCAAGAAGGCCTAGCCCGCTACGAGCAGTACTTC
>TRBV7-9|14|-|-|TRBJ2-7
CASSLDSLNHEQYF
TGTGCCAGCAGCTTAGACAGCCTAAACCACGAGCAGTACTTC
>TRBV21-1|16|-|-|TRBJ1-4
CASSNKEDRASEKLFF
TGTGCCAGCAGCAATAAAGAAGACAGGGCAAGCGAAAAACTGTTTTTT
>TRBV7-6|16|-|TRBD2|TRBJ2-1
CASSLASGRAWGEQFF
TGTGCCAGCAGCTTAGCTAGCGGGAGGGCTTGGGGTGAGCAGTTCTTC
>TRBV7-6|17|-|TRBD2|TRBJ2-2
CASSLSGLAGGIGELFF
TGTGCCAGCAGCCTTTCGGGACTAGCGGGAGGAATCGGGGAGCTGTTTTTT
>TRBV7-9|14|-|-|TRBJ2-7
CASSLDGGVYEQYF
TGTGCCAGCAGCTTAGATGGCGGGGTCTACGAGCAGTACTTC
>TRBV5-1|17|few|TRBD2|TRBJ2-2
CASSLYWTSGNTGELFF
TGCGCCAGCAGCTTGTACTGGACTAGCGGGAACACCGGGGAGCTGTTTTTT
>TRBV27|17|-|TRBD1|TRBJ1-2
CASSLVPGDRSMGGYTF
TGTGCCAGCAGTTTAGTTCCAGGGGACAGGTCGATGGGTGGCTACACCTTC
>TRBV2|19|-|TRBD1|TRBJ1-4
CASEGHPFRDRGSSEKLFF
TGTGCCAGTGAAGGACACCCATTCCGGGACAGGGGTTCAAGCGAAAAACTGTTTTTT
>TRBV6-6|15|once|TRBD2|TRBJ2-7
CASRPGTSAYYEQYF
TGTGCCAGCAGACCGGGGACTAGCGCTTACTACGAGCAGTACTTC
>TRBV13|14|-|TRBD1|TRBJ2-3
CASRYRGGTDTQYF
TGTGCCAGCAGGTACAGGGGGGGCACAGATACGCAGTATTTT
>TRBV24-1|14|-|-|TRBJ2-7
CATSFSGPPYEQYF
TGTGCCACCAGTTTTTCAGGGCCCCCCTACGAGCAGTACTTC
>TRBV5-1|14|-|TRBD2|TRBJ2-1
CASSWGTRYNEQFF
TGCGCCAGCAGCTGGGGGACTAGATACAATGAGCAGTTCTTC
>TRBV5-1|16|-|TRBD1|TRBJ1-2
CASREGTGDLNYGYTF
TGCGCCAGCAGGGAAGGGACAGGCGACCTCAACTATGGCTACACCTTC
>TRBV18|15|-|-|TRBJ2-1
CASSPGLADKNEQFF
TGTGCCAGCTCACCTGGTCTAGCAGATAAGAATGAGCAGTTCTTC
>TRBV27|15|-|TRBD2|TRBJ2-1
CASSWVAGVYNEQFF
TGTGCCAGCAGTTGGGTTGCGGGAGTCTACAATGAGCAGTTCTTC
>TRBV24-1|15|-|-|TRBJ2-2
CATSDYFVNTGELFF
TGTGCCACCAGTGACTACTTCGTAAACACCGGGGAGCTGTTTTTT
>TRBV28|15|-|-|TRBJ1-1
CASSWGTGKGFSAFF
TGTGCCAGCAGTTGGGGTACGGGGAAGGGTTTCTCGGCTTTCTTT